This passage covers 12 T cell receptor beta chains from one sample sequenced in a study of blood T cell repertoires in COVID-19. TCRdb's copy holds only in-frame clones and misses some; the assay was immunoSEQ multiplex PCR. This table holds some 260,000 clones, roughly 84% found once. Sequencing was carried out using peripheral blood. The receptors originated from a woman in her thirties or forties who had recovered from COVID-19.

This chain links TRBV16 with TRBJ2-6, with D perhaps matching TRBD1 (6 bases). V lost 4 bases, J lost 0 bases, and 7 bases lay in between. Per germline, CDR1 KGHSY and CDR2 FQNENV. CDR3 size: 15 residues. CDR3 DNA sequence: TGTGCCAGCAGCCGACAGGACTCTGGGGCCAACGTCCTGACTTTC. This translates into CASSRQDSGANVLTF.

The chain combines TRBV5-8 with TRBJ2-1; 7 bases align to TRBD1. This CDR3 contains 14 residues. The junction had 8 bases not matched to a gene; V was cut back by 2 bases and J by 9 bases. Germline V lookup: CDR1 SGHTS, CDR2 YDEGEE. The CDR3 loop is CASSLGGARGEQFF. DNA of the CDR3: TGTGCCAGCAGCTTAGGGGGCGCGCGCGGTGAGCAGTTCTTC.

In this sample, this clone turned up once. The chain couples TRBV7-2 to TRBJ2-5; D possibly corresponds to TRBD1 (7 bases). Trimming pared 5 bases from V and 2 bases from J, leaving 15 bases between. CDR1 and CDR2 from the germline V gene are SGHTA and FQGNSA. CDR3 size: 15 residues. CDR3 region: CASSPVRGQQETQYF. The DNA for the CDR3 is TGTGCCAGCAGCCCTGTGCGGGGACAGCAAGAGACCCAGTACTTC.

This clone was observed a single time. This rearrangement joins TRBV4-1 to TRBJ2-7, with 7 bases aligning to TRBD2. The J segment lost 5 bases and the V segment lost 0 bases, leaving 7 bases of the junction unmatched. In germline, CDR1 is MGHRA, CDR2 YSYEKL. This CDR3 has 15 amino acids. CDR3 protein: CASSQDPTSAHEQYF. CDR3 DNA sequence: TGCGCCAGCAGCCAAGATCCAACTAGCGCCCACGAGCAGTACTTC.

The CDR3 protein is CASSFRQGQGTEAFF. CDR3 sequence (DNA): TGTGCCAGCAGCTTTCGACAGGGTCAGGGCACTGAAGCTTTCTTT. The chain combines TRBV7-9 with TRBJ1-1; 7 bases are a match to TRBD1. This CDR3 has 15 residues. Trimming took 3 bases from V and 4 from J; bases not matched to a gene: 8. Germline CDR1 reads SEHNR; CDR2 reads FQNEAQ (reference sequence).

The chain employs TRBV7-9 and TRBJ2-1; 8 nucleotides align to TRBD1. CDR3 length: 16 amino acids. Per the germline V gene, CDR1 is SEHNR and CDR2 is FQNEAQ (reference sequence). The V and J ends lost 0 bases and 1 base, in that order; junction bases with no gene match: 2. CDR3 bases: TGTGCCAGCAGCTTAGCAAGGACAGGGTCCTACAATGAGCAGTTCTTC. This sequence encodes CASSLARTGSYNEQFF.

CDR3 DNA: TGTGCCAGCAGTTCCACCCGGGGGATAGCGGGGGAAGAGACCCAGTACTTC. Protein: CASSSTRGIAGEETQYF. The V call is TRBV28, the J call TRBJ2-5; TRBD2 matches at 9 bases. The CDR3 has 17 residues. J gave up 3 bases and V 4 bases, and 12 bases lay outside the gene matches. Germline loops: CDR1 MDHEN, CDR2 SYDVKM.

The rearrangement uses TRBV11-3 and TRBJ2-7, with D unresolved. Germline CDR1 reads SGHNT; CDR2 reads YENEEA. There are 14 residues in the CDR3. The V end lost 2 bases, the J end lost 4 bases, and 12 bases lay between the germline ends. The CDR3 loop reads CASSLMFGSYEQYF. In DNA form, the CDR3 reads TGTGCCAGCAGCTTAATGTTCGGGTCGTACGAGCAGTACTTC.

The J gene is TRBJ2-6, the V gene TRBV19, with TRBD1 matching over 8 bases. Germline V gives CDR1 LNHDA, CDR2 SQIVND (reference sequence). This CDR3 has 18 amino acids. V lost 9 bases to trimming and J lost 4 bases; unmatched junction nucleotides: 17. The CDR3 reads CASGYRDRYWRGANVLTF. The DNA for the CDR3 is TGTGCCAGCGGATACCGGGACAGGTACTGGCGCGGGGCCAACGTCCTGACTTTC. The full variable domain, rest sourced from reference TRBV19 and TRBJ2-6, is DGGITQSPKYLFRKEGQNVTLSCEQNLNHDAMYWYRQDPGQGLRLIYYSQIVNDFQKGDIAEGYSVSREKKESFPLTVTSAQKNPTAFYLCASGYRDRYWRGANVLTFGAGSRLTVL.

V and J are TRBV5-6 and TRBJ1-3; TRBD1 matches at 10 bases. Germline V lookup: CDR1 SGHDT, CDR2 YYEEEE. The CDR3 runs 16 residues. Trimming cost V 0 bases and J 2 bases; bases outside gene matches: 2. DNA of the CDR3: TGTGCCAGCAGCTTGGCCGGGACAGGGGCTGGAAACACCATATATTTT. It is translated as CASSLAGTGAGNTIYF.

The chain links TRBV7-2 to TRBJ1-5; 8 nucleotides match TRBD1. The germline CDR1 and CDR2 sequences are SGHTA and FQGNSA. Losses at the gene ends were 2 bases for V and 2 bases for J; bases not matched to a gene: 5. CDR3 length equals 16 residues. CDR3 in DNA: TGTGCCAGCAGCTTACGCAGGGGGCAAGGCAATCAGCCCCAGCATTTT. This encodes CASSLRRGQGNQPQHF.

The chain recombines TRBV18 with TRBJ2-5; 8 nucleotides line up with TRBD1. Germline CDR1 reads KGHSH; CDR2 reads LQKENI. This CDR3 spans 16 amino acids. V shed 2 bases and J 5 bases; nucleotides not matched to a gene: 10. The CDR3: CASSPRDRNEGETQYF. Here the CDR3 DNA reads TGTGCCAGCTCACCAAGGGACAGGAATGAGGGGGAGACCCAGTACTTC.